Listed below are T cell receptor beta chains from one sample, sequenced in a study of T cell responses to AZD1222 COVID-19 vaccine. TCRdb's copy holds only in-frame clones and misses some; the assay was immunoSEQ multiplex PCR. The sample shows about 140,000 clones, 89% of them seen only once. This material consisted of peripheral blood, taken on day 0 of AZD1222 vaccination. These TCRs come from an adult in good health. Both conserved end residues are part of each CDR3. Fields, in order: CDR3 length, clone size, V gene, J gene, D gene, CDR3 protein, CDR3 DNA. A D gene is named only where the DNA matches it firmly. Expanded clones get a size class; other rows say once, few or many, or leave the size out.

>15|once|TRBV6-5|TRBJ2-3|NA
CASIDLRHARDTQYF
TGTGCCAGCATCGACTTGAGGCACGCAAGGGATACGCAGTATTTT
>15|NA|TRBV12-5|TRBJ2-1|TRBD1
CASGSGQGARDEQFF
TGTGCTAGTGGTTCAGGACAGGGGGCTAGGGATGAGCAGTTCTTC
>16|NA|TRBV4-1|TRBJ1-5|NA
CASSHTFLGENQPQHF
TGCGCCAGCAGCCATACTTTCCTGGGGGAGAATCAGCCCCAGCATTTT
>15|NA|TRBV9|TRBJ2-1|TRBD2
CASSALAAAYNEQFF
TGTGCCAGCAGCGCCCTAGCGGCCGCCTACAATGAGCAGTTCTTC
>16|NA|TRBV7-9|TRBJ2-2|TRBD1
CASSPGQGVNTGELFF
TGTGCCAGCAGCCCGGGACAGGGGGTGAACACCGGGGAGCTGTTTTTT
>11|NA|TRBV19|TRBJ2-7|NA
CASGVSYEQYF
TGTGCCAGTGGGGTCTCCTACGAGCAGTACTTC
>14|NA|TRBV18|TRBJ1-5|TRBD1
CASSLSDRDQPQHF
TGTGCCAGCTCGCTCTCGGACAGGGATCAGCCCCAGCATTTT
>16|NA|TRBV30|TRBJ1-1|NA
CAWKGGAGITNTEAFF
TGTGCCTGGAAAGGCGGGGCCGGGATAACTAACACTGAAGCTTTCTTT
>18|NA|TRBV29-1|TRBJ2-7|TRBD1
CSVEEPRVDRANSYEQYF
TGCAGCGTTGAAGAACCACGCGTTGACAGGGCAAATTCCTACGAGCAGTACTTC
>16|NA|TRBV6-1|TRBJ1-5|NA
CASSVDVGDSNQPQHF
TGTGCCAGCAGTGTGGACGTGGGAGATAGCAATCAGCCCCAGCATTTT
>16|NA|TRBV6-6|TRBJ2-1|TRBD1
CASRRGGQGKLNEQFF
TGTGCCAGCAGACGGGGGGGACAGGGGAAATTAAATGAGCAGTTCTTC
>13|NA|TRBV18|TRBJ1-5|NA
CASSRDYLQPQHF
TGTGCCAGCTCACGAGACTACTTGCAGCCCCAGCATTTT
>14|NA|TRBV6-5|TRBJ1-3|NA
CASSRGYGGNTIYF
TGTGCCAGCTCCAGGGGTTACGGCGGAAACACCATATATTTT
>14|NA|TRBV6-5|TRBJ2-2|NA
CASRPRRNPGELFF
TGTGCCAGCAGGCCCAGGAGGAATCCCGGGGAGCTGTTTTTT
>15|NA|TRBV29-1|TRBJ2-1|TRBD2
CSVRGGPGSYNEQFF
TGCAGCGTCCGGGGGGGTCCTGGCTCCTACAATGAGCAGTTCTTC
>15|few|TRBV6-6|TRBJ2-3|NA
CASSSHMGSTDTQYF
TGTGCCAGCAGTTCCCATATGGGTAGCACAGATACGCAGTATTTT
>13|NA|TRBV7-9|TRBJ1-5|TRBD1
CASGTGVNQPQHF
TGTGCCAGCGGGACAGGGGTAAATCAGCCCCAGCATTTT
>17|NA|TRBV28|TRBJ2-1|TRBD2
CASSLGTSGIRDNEQFF
TGTGCCAGCAGTTTAGGAACTAGCGGGATACGCGACAATGAGCAGTTCTTC
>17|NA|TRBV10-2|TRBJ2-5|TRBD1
CASSLSPGTGARETQYF
TGCGCCAGCAGTCTTAGTCCCGGGACAGGGGCTCGTGAGACCCAGTACTTC
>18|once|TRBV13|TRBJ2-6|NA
CASSERVGKLSGANVLTF
TGTGCCAGCAGCGAACGGGTGGGGAAATTATCTGGGGCCAACGTCCTGACTTTC
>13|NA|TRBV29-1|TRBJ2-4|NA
CSVYGGTKNIQYF
TGCAGCGTTTACGGTGGGACCAAAAACATTCAGTACTTC
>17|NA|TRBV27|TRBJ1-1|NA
CASSFRVQAPGDTEAFF
TGTGCCAGCAGCTTCCGGGTTCAGGCGCCGGGGGACACTGAAGCTTTCTTT
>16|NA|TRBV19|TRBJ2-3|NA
CASSIAKGWSTDTQYF
TGTGCCAGTAGTATAGCGAAGGGTTGGAGCACAGATACGCAGTATTTT
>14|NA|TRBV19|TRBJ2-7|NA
CASSKMTGPYEQYF
TGTGCCAGTAGTAAAATGACTGGTCCCTACGAGCAGTACTTC
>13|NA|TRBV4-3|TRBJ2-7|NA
CASSGRKSGEQYF
TGCGCCAGCAGCGGAAGGAAAAGTGGCGAGCAGTACTTC
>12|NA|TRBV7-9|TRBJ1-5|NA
CASGGSNQPQHF
TGTGCCAGTGGAGGCAGCAATCAGCCCCAGCATTTT
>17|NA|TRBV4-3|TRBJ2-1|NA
CASSQDNSAYSYNEQFF
TGCGCCAGCAGCCAAGATAACAGCGCCTACTCCTACAATGAGCAGTTCTTC
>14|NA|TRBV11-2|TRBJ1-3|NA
CASSLWGHGNTIYF
TGTGCCAGCAGCTTGTGGGGGCACGGAAACACCATATATTTT
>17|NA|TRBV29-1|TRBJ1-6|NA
CRTRRWGTCSYNSPLHF
TGCAGAACCCGCCGGTGGGGGACGTGCTCCTATAATTCACCCCTCCACTTT
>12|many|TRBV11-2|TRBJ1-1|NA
CASSLAEGVSFF
TGTGCCAGCAGCTTAGCGGAGGGAGTGTCTTTCTTT
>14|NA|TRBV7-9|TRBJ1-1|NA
CASSPSGGGGRWVF
TGTGCCAGCAGCCCATCGGGGGGCGGGGGACGTTGGGTCTTT
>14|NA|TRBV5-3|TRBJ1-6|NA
CARSFTQGDSPLHF
TGTGCCAGAAGCTTTACCCAAGGGGATTCACCCCTCCACTTT
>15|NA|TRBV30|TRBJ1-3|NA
CAWTPQVISGNTIYF
TGTGCCTGGACCCCACAGGTTATCTCTGGAAACACCATATATTTT
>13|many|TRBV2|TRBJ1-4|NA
CASKQEFNEKLFF
TGTGCCAGCAAGCAGGAGTTTAATGAAAAACTGTTTTTT
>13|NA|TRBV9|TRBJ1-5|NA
CASSVGGSQPQHF
TGTGCCAGCAGCGTAGGGGGAAGTCAGCCCCAGCATTTT
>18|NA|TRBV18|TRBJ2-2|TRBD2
CASSKTSGGTANTGELFF
TGTGCCAGCTCAAAGACTAGCGGGGGGACCGCGAACACCGGGGAGCTGTTTTTT
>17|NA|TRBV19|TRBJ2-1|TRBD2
CASSTPRASGGDNEQFF
TGTGCCAGTAGTACCCCCAGGGCCAGCGGGGGGGACAATGAGCAGTTCTTC
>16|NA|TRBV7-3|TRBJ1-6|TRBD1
CASSSGLRDSNSPLHF
TGTGCCAGCAGCTCTGGGCTCCGGGACAGCAATTCACCCCTCCACTTT
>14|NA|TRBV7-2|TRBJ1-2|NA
CASSLDTGNYGYTF
TGTGCCAGCAGCTTAGATACGGGGAACTATGGCTACACCTTC
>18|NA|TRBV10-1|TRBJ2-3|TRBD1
CASSRRNLDRGRTDTQYF
TGCGCCAGCAGCCGCCGGAATCTAGACAGGGGGAGGACAGATACGCAGTATTTT
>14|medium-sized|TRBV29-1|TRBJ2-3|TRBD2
CSVETSGRTDTQYF
TGCAGCGTTGAGACTAGCGGGCGCACAGATACGCAGTATTTT
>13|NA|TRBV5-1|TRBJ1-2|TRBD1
CASSPGTAYGYTF
TGCGCCAGCAGCCCGGGGACAGCTTATGGCTACACCTTC
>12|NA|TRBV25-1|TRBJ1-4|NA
CASADSNEKLFF
TGTGCCAGCGCGGACAGTAATGAAAAACTGTTTTTT
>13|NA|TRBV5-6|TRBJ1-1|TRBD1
CASSLAWGRGAFF
TGTGCCAGCAGCTTGGCCTGGGGCAGGGGGGCTTTCTTT
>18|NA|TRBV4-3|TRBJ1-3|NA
CASSQGVWGAISGNTIYF
TGCGCCAGCAGCCAAGGGGTTTGGGGGGCGATATCTGGAAACACCATATATTTT
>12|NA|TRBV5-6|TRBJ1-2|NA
CATRGRDYGYTF
TGTGCCACCAGGGGTAGGGACTATGGCTACACCTTC
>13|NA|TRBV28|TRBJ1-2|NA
CASRFRDTYGYTF
TGTGCCAGCAGATTCCGGGACACCTATGGCTACACCTTC
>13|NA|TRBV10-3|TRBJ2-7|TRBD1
CAISSGQDNEQYF
TGTGCCATCAGTTCGGGACAGGACAACGAGCAGTACTTC
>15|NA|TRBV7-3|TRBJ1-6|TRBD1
CASSTEGQDNSPLHF
TGTGCCAGCAGCACAGAAGGACAGGACAATTCACCCCTCCACTTT
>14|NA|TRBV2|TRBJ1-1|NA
CASSEQGGSMGAFF
TGTGCCAGCAGTGAACAGGGCGGATCTATGGGCGCTTTCTTT